This T cell receptor (beta chain) was captured by sequencing in a study of blood T cells in healthy people across ages. A sample-barcoded 5' primer and a J-beta primer mix were used in a second PCR of roughly 7 to 11 cycles. TCRdb re-derived calls from the 5' RACE reads in MiXCR, one entry per CDR3 protein. The data contain 1.8 million or so distinct CDR3 sequences, about 39% of them singletons. Trimming left V 0 bases short and J 4 bases short, with 12 bases between. CDR1 and CDR2 from the germline V gene are DFQATT and SNEGSKA (reference sequence). The CDR3 consists of 14 residues. The sequence was collected from a human donor in good health. Sequenced material: blood. This sequence joins TRBV20-1 and TRBJ1-2; D remains ambiguous. The CDR3 DNA sequence: TGCAGTGCTAGAGAAGAGGGTAAAGGCTATGGCTACACCTTC. Translating gives CSAREEGKGYGYTF.